These T cell receptor beta chains were read from a single sample in a study of neurological immune-mediated disorders. TCRdb analysed the 5' RACE reads with MiXCR anew, one entry per CDR3 protein. The data contain more than 30,000 distinct CDR3 sequences, about 3.8% of them seen just once; the ten biggest clones take up around a quarter. The source material was CD4+ T cells from blood. The receptors shown here come from a woman aged 40 to 55 in good health. Each CDR3 is given with its conserved first and last residue. Each record gives: V gene, D gene, J gene, clone size, CDR3 protein, CDR3 DNA. The D gene is left open where the match is weak. Part of the rows lack a size; the others show once, few, many or a class for expanded clones.

v_gene: TRBV7-3
d_gene: TRBD1
j_gene: TRBJ1-2
abundance: many
CDR3aa: CASRSGTGNYGYTF
CDR3nt: TGTGCCAGCAGGTCCGGGACAGGGAACTATGGCTACACCTTC

v_gene: TRBV20-1
d_gene: -
j_gene: TRBJ2-3
abundance: many
CDR3aa: CSAGTDTQYF
CDR3nt: TGCAGTGCTGGCACAGATACGCAGTATTTT

v_gene: TRBV11-2
d_gene: -
j_gene: TRBJ2-1
abundance: -
CDR3aa: CASSGDRFDEQFF
CDR3nt: TGTGCCAGCAGCGGAGACAGGTTTGATGAGCAGTTCTTC

v_gene: TRBV7-2
d_gene: -
j_gene: TRBJ2-7
abundance: many
CDR3aa: CASSFRTGGSYEQYF
CDR3nt: TGTGCCAGCAGCTTTAGGACCGGGGGTTCCTACGAGCAGTACTTC

v_gene: TRBV4-1
d_gene: -
j_gene: TRBJ1-1
abundance: many
CDR3aa: CASSQDRKTIWNTEAFF
CDR3nt: TGCGCCAGCAGCCAAGACAGAAAAACAATTTGGAACACTGAAGCTTTCTTT

v_gene: TRBV11-3
d_gene: TRBD2
j_gene: TRBJ2-1
abundance: few
CDR3aa: CASSPGNGRGYNEQFF
CDR3nt: TGTGCCAGCAGCCCCGGAAACGGGAGGGGCTACAATGAGCAGTTCTTC

v_gene: TRBV4-1
d_gene: -
j_gene: TRBJ2-3
abundance: many
CDR3aa: CASSRGLPVSTDTQYF
CDR3nt: TGCGCCAGCAGCCGGGGACTCCCCGTCAGCACAGATACGCAGTATTTT

v_gene: TRBV30
d_gene: -
j_gene: TRBJ1-2
abundance: many
CDR3aa: CAWSELARGYTF
CDR3nt: TGTGCCTGGAGTGAACTGGCGCGGGGCTACACCTTC

v_gene: TRBV12-3/TRBV12-4
d_gene: -
j_gene: TRBJ2-2
abundance: many
CDR3aa: CASSLRHEAGELFF
CDR3nt: TGTGCCAGCAGCCTTCGCCACGAAGCCGGGGAGCTGTTTTTT

v_gene: TRBV28
d_gene: -
j_gene: TRBJ2-1
abundance: many
CDR3aa: CASSTGGGLPQFF
CDR3nt: TGTGCCAGCAGCACAGGTGGGGGATTGCCGCAGTTCTTC

v_gene: TRBV20-1
d_gene: -
j_gene: TRBJ1-2
abundance: many
CDR3aa: CSAQPLGGNYGYTF
CDR3nt: TGCAGTGCTCAACCATTGGGGGGTAACTATGGCTACACCTTC